Following are 12 T cell receptor beta chains from one sample sequenced in a study of OX40 agonist ivuxolimab in advanced cancers. Profiled with immunoSEQ multiplex PCR; TCRdb holds only in-frame clones, not every one. The data contain tens of thousands of clones, 75% to 80% of them singletons. The source material was CD4+ or CD8+ T cells sorted from blood, sampled in a trial of the OX40 agonist ivuxolimab. The receptors originated from an adult with an advanced solid tumor such as melanoma, head and neck, liver or kidney cancer.

The V gene is TRBV5-1, the J gene TRBJ2-1; D is undetermined. V lost 4 bases and J lost 7, with 15 bases in between. CDR1 is SGHRS and CDR2 is YFSETQ in the germline V gene. The CDR3 is 14 residues long. Here the CDR3 reads CASSQFGWLNEQFF. CDR3 nucleotide sequence: TGCGCCAGCAGCCAATTCGGGTGGTTGAATGAGCAGTTCTTC.

The gene calls are TRBV2 and TRBJ2-1, with 9 bases lining up with TRBD1. J was trimmed by 5 bases and V by 3 bases; bases with no gene match: 5. The CDR3 consists of 15 residues. The germline V gene has CDR1 SNHLY and CDR2 FYNNEI. The CDR3: CASSDTGTGNNEQFF. CDR3 bases: TGTGCCAGCAGTGACACCGGGACAGGGAACAATGAGCAGTTCTTC.

V usage is TRBV29-1 and J usage is TRBJ1-3; possible D gene TRBD1, 5 bases. V was trimmed by 7 bases and J by 1 base, leaving 14 bases between them. CDR1 and CDR2 from the germline V gene are SQVTM and ANQGSEA. The CDR3 extends over 14 amino acids. The CDR3: CSAAGGGSGNTIYF. Here the CDR3 DNA reads TGCAGCGCAGCGGGGGGGGGTTCTGGAAACACCATATATTTT.

This clone was seen only once. The genes are TRBV5-6 and TRBJ1-3; the D is unclear. This CDR3 comprises 16 residues. The V end lost 3 bases, the J end lost 0 bases, and 13 bases lay between the germline ends. The germline V gene has CDR1 SGHDT and CDR2 YYEEEE. The CDR3 reads CASSSPWLNSGNTIYF. The CDR3 DNA sequence: TGTGCCAGCAGCTCCCCCTGGCTGAACTCTGGAAACACCATATATTTT.

The V gene is TRBV6-5, the J gene TRBJ2-7, with unresolved D. Germline assignment: CDR1 MNHEY and CDR2 SVGAGI. This CDR3 has 14 residues. Trimming took off 0 bases at V and 3 bases at J, with 9 bases between the two ends. The CDR3: CASSYSNSNYEQYF. The CDR3 DNA reads TGTGCCAGCAGTTACTCAAACAGTAACTACGAGCAGTACTTC.

Comment on this clone: The same CDR3 also results from other DNA sequences found in this sample. The V gene is TRBV6-5, the J gene TRBJ2-5, with D perhaps TRBD2 (7 bases). Germline V gene lookup returns CDR1 MNHEY and CDR2 SVGAGI. The CDR3 is 14 amino acids. The V and J ends lost 6 bases and 1 base respectively, with 12 bases between them. The CDR3 here is CASRRGGPQETQYF. For the CDR3, the DNA is TGTGCCAGCAGAAGGGGGGGACCCCAAGAGACCCAGTACTTC.

V gene TRBV10-2 combines with J gene TRBJ2-5; 9 bases are a match to TRBD2. Germline lookup yields CDR1 WSHSY and CDR2 SAAADI. J lost 5 bases, V lost 0 bases, and 4 bases had no gene match. CDR3 length: 15 residues. This CDR3 reads CASSESLAGWETQYF. The CDR3 region has the DNA TGCGCCAGCAGTGAGTCGCTAGCGGGGTGGGAGACCCAGTACTTC.

The CDR3 loop is CASTQGGRWEQYF. The CDR3 nucleotides are TGTGCCAGCACCCAGGGAGGCCGGTGGGAGCAGTACTTC. The chain links TRBV28 to TRBJ2-7; tentatively, D is TRBD2 (6 bases). This CDR3 is built from 13 residues. Looked up from germline, CDR1 is MDHEN and CDR2 is SYDVKM. The V end was cut by 7 bases, the J end by 7 bases, with 17 bases between.

This sequence joins TRBV11-3 and TRBJ2-3; TRBD2 agrees at 12 bases. Germline-derived CDR1 and CDR2 are SGHNT and YENEEA. The CDR3 consists of 16 residues. Germline trimming cut 1 base from V and 6 bases from J; bases unmatched to any gene: 5. In DNA form, the CDR3 reads TGTGCCAGCAGCTTAGGACTAGCGGGGGATTCGGATACGCAGTATTTT. Protein: CASSLGLAGDSDTQYF.

The gene calls are TRBV6-6 and TRBJ2-1; D uncertain. The CDR3 consists of 12 residues. Germline loops: CDR1 MNHNY, CDR2 SVGAGI (reference sequence). The germline V and J ends were trimmed by 2 bases and 4 bases, with 3 bases remaining between them. CDR3 sequence (DNA): TGTGCCAGCAGTTACAGGTACAATGAGCAGTTCTTC. Encoded protein: CASSYRYNEQFF.

The V gene is TRBV9, the J gene TRBJ1-5; no clear D. CDR3 length: 14 amino acids. Trimming stripped 4 bases from V and 2 bases from J, with 10 bases between. The germline V gene has CDR1 SGDLS and CDR2 YYNGEE. The CDR3, as DNA: TGTGCCAGCAGCTCTAGGCCAGGCAATCAGCCCCAGCATTTT. Residues: CASSSRPGNQPQHF.

The chain uses TRBV25-1 and TRBJ1-1, with D possibly TRBD1 on 5 matching bases. V lost 2 bases to trimming and J lost 4 bases, with 5 bases between them. Per germline, CDR1 MGHDK and CDR2 SYGVNS. The CDR3 totals 12 residues. The chain's CDR3 is CASSEGGTEAFF. The CDR3 nucleotides read TGTGCCAGCAGTGAAGGGGGCACTGAAGCTTTCTTT.